The 11 T cell receptor beta chains below all came from one sample that was sequenced in a study of PD-1 blockade in classical Hodgkin lymphoma (dated by TCRdb to the early 2020s). Taken with the paper, the label for time point translates to: cycle 2 day 1 (C2D1) of nivolumab. Every trial patient had relapsed following autologous stem cell transplantation, and prior brentuximab vedotin exposure was what differed among cohorts A, B and C. Library creation used the immunoSEQ multiplex PCR assay. Sourced from immuneACCESS, this table was stored by TCRdb with only in-frame sequences that have V and J called. A share of the clones is absent; for the studies checked, an unresolved V gene accounts for under half, and the remainder has no known explanation. The sample table lists 45,000 to 50,000 clones, 80% of them with a count of one. Approximately 21% of the sample is held by the ten biggest clonotypes.

The sample in question was peripheral blood mononuclear cells (PBMCs), obtained before the second cycle of nivolumab. These receptor sequences come from a human donor with classical Hodgkin lymphoma.

CDR3: CATSRGTGELFF. CDR3 DNA: TGTGCCACCAGCAGAGGAACCGGGGAGCTGTTTTTT. The chain couples TRBV15 to TRBJ2-2; D ambiguous. Germline values: CDR1 LNHNV, CDR2 YYDKDF (reference sequence). The V end was cut by 1 base, the J end by 5 bases, with 2 bases between. The CDR3 is 12 residues long.

V and J are TRBV6-1 and TRBJ2-7; D is uncertain. The V gene's germline CDR1 is MNHNS and CDR2 SASEGT. V was shortened by 0 bases and J by 3 bases, with 6 bases between the two germline ends. The length of the CDR3 is 13 residues. The CDR3 loop reads CASSEAVGYEQYF. In DNA, the CDR3 is TGTGCCAGCAGTGAAGCTGTCGGCTACGAGCAGTACTTC.

This rearrangement joins TRBV7-2 to TRBJ2-7, with D maybe TRBD2 (5 bases). This CDR3 comprises 16 residues. Germline-derived CDR1 and CDR2 are SGHTA and FQGNSA. The V and J ends lost 0 bases and 0 bases respectively, with 12 bases between them. The CDR3 sequence: CASSLALGASSYEQYF. The CDR3 DNA reads TGTGCCAGCAGCTTAGCCCTGGGAGCTAGCTCCTACGAGCAGTACTTC.

V usage is TRBV6-6 and J usage is TRBJ1-5; maybe TRBD1 (5 bases). This CDR3 has 15 residues. Germline V gives CDR1 MNHNY, CDR2 SVGAGI (reference sequence). The V end lost 0 bases, the J end lost 0 bases, and 6 bases lay between the germline ends. DNA for the CDR3: TGTGCCAGCAGTTACTCTACAGGTAGCAATCAGCCCCAGCATTTT. Translation: CASSYSTGSNQPQHF.

By proportion, this clone is medium-sized. The chain employs TRBV11-2 and TRBJ1-2; possibly TRBD1 for D (6 bases). Trimming pared 5 bases from V and 2 bases from J, leaving 12 bases between. CDR3 size: 14 residues. The germline gives CDR1 SGHAT, CDR2 FQNNGV. The chain's CDR3 is CASSSSQGNYGYTF. The CDR3 DNA follows: TGTGCCAGCAGCAGCTCACAGGGCAACTATGGCTACACCTTC.

The V and J genes are TRBV7-9 and TRBJ1-1; D not certain. Trimming cost V 2 bases and J 0 bases, with 13 bases left between them. Germline CDR1 is SEHNR and CDR2 is FQNEAQ (reference sequence). This CDR3 is 16 amino acids long. DNA of the CDR3: TGTGCCAGCAGCTTAACGATCAGTGGCTTGAACACTGAAGCTTTCTTT. This gives the protein CASSLTISGLNTEAFF. The variable domain in full, with the rest retrieved from reference TRBV7-9 and TRBJ1-1, is DTGVSQNPRHKITKRGQNVTFRCDPISEHNRLYWYRQTLGQGPEFLTYFQNEAQLEKSRLLSDRFSAERPKGSFSTLEIQRTEQGDSAMYLCASSLTISGLNTEAFFGQGTRLTVV.

The chain employs TRBV9 and TRBJ1-1, with 8 bases matching TRBD1. The ends lost 1 base at V and 2 bases at J; junction bases unmatched: 7. CDR1 is SGDLS, CDR2 YYNGEE, per germline. This CDR3 is built from 16 residues. The CDR3, as DNA: TGTGCCAGCAGCGTATGGGACAGGCTTACCAACACTGAAGCTTTCTTT. Protein product: CASSVWDRLTNTEAFF.

The chain has TRBV2 and TRBJ2-3; D uncertain. V was cut by 10 bases and J by 3 bases, with 11 bases left in between. This CDR3 comprises 12 residues. Germline assignment: CDR1 SNHLY and CDR2 FYNNEI. DNA of the CDR3: TGTGCCATCACCATAGGAACAGATACGCAGTATTTT. Translated, it gives CAITIGTDTQYF.

V and J are TRBV27 and TRBJ2-7; 8 bases are a match to TRBD1. This CDR3 is built from 14 residues. Germline V gene sequence: CDR1 MNHEY, CDR2 SMNVEV (reference sequence). V was clipped by 2 bases and J by 6 bases; unmatched bases: 6. In nucleotides, the CDR3 is TGTGCCAGCAGTTTAGCCGGACAGGGTTCCGAGCAGTACTTC. This sequence encodes CASSLAGQGSEQYF.

This chain joins TRBV6-5 and TRBJ1-1; TRBD1 is a possible D gene (5 bases). V lost 6 bases to trimming and J lost 7 bases, with 21 bases between them. CDR1 and CDR2 (germline): MNHEY, SVGAGI. The CDR3 is 15 amino acids. The CDR3 loop reads CASSKRDLPRNEAFF. Written as DNA, the CDR3 is TGTGCCAGCAGCAAAAGGGACCTCCCGAGGAATGAAGCTTTCTTT.

The gene calls are TRBV21-1 and TRBJ1-5. TRBV21-1 is recorded as a pseudogene. The CDR3 extends over 14 amino acids. The CDR3 spells CASSSESWNQPQHF. Written as DNA, the CDR3 is TGTGCCAGCAGCAGCGAAAGCTGGAATCAGCCCCAGCATTTT.